This T cell receptor beta chain was documented in a study of blood T cell repertoires in COVID-19. About the study: Researchers got acute and convalescent COVID-19 samples from the United States, Italy and Spain. PBMCs, B-cell-depleted T cells, or T cells were the source of the cDNA or gDNA that made up the material.

Source study methods: Estimates of nucleated cell counts were drawn from the amplification of reference gene primers. Generated by immunoSEQ multiplex PCR, the TCRdb table keeps only in-frame clones and is missing some. V, J and clone size are those of that table, while D and trimming were read from the DNA. The sample contains approximately 320,000 clones, 90% of which appear only once. Trimming left V 8 bases short and J 8 bases short, with 10 bases between. Germline V gene sequence: CDR1 KGHSH, CDR2 LQKENI. The CDR3 spans 11 residues. Researchers sorted participants into cohorts using their self-reported clinical history.

The sample comprised PBMCs or T cells enriched from blood (not recorded which). This sequence was found in a man in his sixties who had recovered from COVID-19. This sequence joins TRBV18 and TRBJ1-5; D is undetermined. This CDR3 reads CASNRGEPQHF. The CDR3 DNA is TGTGCCAGCAACCGGGGTGAGCCCCAGCATTTT.